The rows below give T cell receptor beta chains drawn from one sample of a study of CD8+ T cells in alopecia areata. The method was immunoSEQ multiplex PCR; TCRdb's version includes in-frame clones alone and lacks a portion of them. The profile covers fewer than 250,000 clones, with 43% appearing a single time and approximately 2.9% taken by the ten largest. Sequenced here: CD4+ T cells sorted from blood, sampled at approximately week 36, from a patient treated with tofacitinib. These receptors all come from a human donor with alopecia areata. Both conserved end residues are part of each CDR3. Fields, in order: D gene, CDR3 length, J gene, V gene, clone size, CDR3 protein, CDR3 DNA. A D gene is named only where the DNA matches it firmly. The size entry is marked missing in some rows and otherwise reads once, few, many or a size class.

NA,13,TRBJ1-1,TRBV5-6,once,CASSVGQDTEAFF,TGTGCCAGCAGCGTAGGGCAGGACACTGAAGCTTTCTTT
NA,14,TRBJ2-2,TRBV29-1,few,CSVEAGDPSGELFF,TGCAGCGTTGAAGCCGGGGACCCATCCGGGGAGCTGTTTTTT
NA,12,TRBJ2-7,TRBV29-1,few,CSVEGPGRRQYF,TGCAGCGTTGAAGGTCCTGGGAGAAGGCAGTACTTC
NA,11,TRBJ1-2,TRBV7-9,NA,CASSLAERYTF,TGTGCCAGCAGCTTAGCGGAACGCTACACCTTC
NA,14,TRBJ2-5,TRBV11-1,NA,CASSFGSYQETQYF,TGTGCCAGCAGCTTCGGCAGTTACCAAGAGACCCAGTACTTC
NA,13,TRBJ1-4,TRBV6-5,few,CASSDGENEKLFF,TGTGCCAGCAGCGACGGGGAGAATGAAAAACTGTTTTTT
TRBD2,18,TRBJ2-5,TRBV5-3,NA,CARSYSPSGQSDGETQYF,TGTGCCAGAAGCTATTCCCCTAGCGGGCAAAGTGACGGAGAGACCCAGTACTTC
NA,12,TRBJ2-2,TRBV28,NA,CASSLDPGELFF,TGTGCCAGCAGTTTGGATCCTGGGGAGCTGTTTTTT
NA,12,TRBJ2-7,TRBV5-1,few,CASSLDGYEQYF,TGCGCCAGCAGCTTGGACGGCTACGAGCAGTACTTC
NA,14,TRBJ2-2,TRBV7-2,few,CASRPAANTGELFF,TGTGCCAGCAGGCCAGCCGCGAACACCGGGGAGCTGTTTTTT
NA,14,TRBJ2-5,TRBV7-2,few,CASSFGTAQETQYF,TGTGCCAGCAGCTTCGGGACGGCCCAAGAGACCCAGTACTTC
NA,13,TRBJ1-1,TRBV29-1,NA,CSVAGHLNTEAFF,TGCAGCGTTGCTGGACACCTGAACACTGAAGCTTTCTTT
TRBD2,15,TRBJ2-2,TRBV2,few,CASGWTSANTGELFF,TGTGCCAGCGGATGGACTAGCGCGAACACCGGGGAGCTGTTTTTT
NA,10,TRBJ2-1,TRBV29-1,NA,CSVSHNEQFF,TGCAGCGTTTCCCACAATGAGCAGTTCTTC
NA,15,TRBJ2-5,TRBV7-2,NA,CASSLLARTSETQYF,TGTGCCAGCAGCTTACTAGCAAGGACGTCGGAGACCCAGTACTTC
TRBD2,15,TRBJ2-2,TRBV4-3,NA,CASSQASGDTGELFF,TGCGCCAGCAGCCAGGCTAGCGGGGACACCGGGGAGCTGTTTTTT